This T cell receptor beta chain was retrieved from a study of graft-versus-host responses after intestinal transplantation (dated by TCRdb to the early 2020s). In the study overall: The transplants that recipients got were multivisceral, liver-intestinal, or isolated intestinal. Every recipient was given anti-thymocyte globulin induction, followed by approximately 3 years of maintenance tacrolimus and steroids. Alloreactive clones were identified by sequencing pre-transplant mixed lymphocyte reaction products and comparing these products with unstimulated pre-transplant donor and recipient T cells. The cohort enrolled fewer than 25 intestinal transplant recipients including one retransplant, and 3 patients lacking pretransplant specimens were excluded. Donor T cell macrochimerism was defined as a peak of at least 4% donor T cells among recipient peripheral blood mononuclear cells. Bulk TCR-beta CDR3 sequencing was used to track graft-versus-host and host-versus-graft alloreactive T cell clones in the graft, circulation and bone marrow after intestinal transplantation. Samples from three later patients were sequenced in-house on an Illumina MiSeq with MiXCR processing rather than by the commercial service. General findings and caveats noted by the study authors: The relatively low number and heterogeneity of intestinal transplant patients limited the conclusions. GvH clones turned up in recipient bone marrow, with some appearing earlier in ileal mucosa or blood, a pattern consistent with an intestinal mucosal origin. High GvH to HvG T cell clonal ratios were observed in the allografts of patients with donor T cell macrochimerism. Early after transplant, declines in HvG clones were associated with peak levels of circulating GvH clones.

The germline V gene provides CDR1 SGHDN and CDR2 FVKESK. V and J lose 4 bases and 0 bases, and a span of 9 bases separates them. From cysteine to phenylalanine, the CDR3 is 14 amino acids long. Only the CDR3 part of the read is kept: 42 bases, read in frame from the first base. With respect to this clone: The antigen it binds to is not known. Base-call qualities are not available, and no considerably larger clone is one nucleotide away.

The library was prepared using the immunoSEQ multiplex PCR assay. For most patients, genomic DNA was isolated using the Qiagen DNeasy Blood and Tissue Kit and was shipped frozen to Adaptive Biotechnologies for TCR sequencing. High-throughput TCR-beta CDR3 sequencing of genomic DNA from most patients was performed by Adaptive Biotechnologies. As for the authors' bioinformatics: Adaptive's ImmunoSEQ software was the source of the TCR sequencing data for 18 patients, while a few other patients were processed with MiXCR and VDJtools. To correct CD4 versus CD8 sorting errors, any sequence found in both subsets at a frequency ratio below 5:1 was removed. CDR3 nucleotide sequences shared between donor and recipient were removed because their origin could not be assigned. Alloreactive clones required at least 2-fold expansion over unstimulated cells and minimum CFSE-low frequency of 0.002% (template counts) or 0.001% (read counts). Mappable clones were those detected in sequenced pre-transplant spleen, lymph node, or MLR CFSE-low populations of the donor or recipient. The cumulative frequency of alloreactive clones was calculated as a percentage of all sequences, weighted by copy number. Sourced from immuneACCESS, this table was stored by TCRdb with only in-frame sequences that have V and J called. A share of the clones is absent; for the studies checked, an unresolved V gene accounts for under half, and the remainder has no known explanation. The V and J calls and clone size come from that table; D and trimming were worked out from the DNA. The sample table holds more than 100,000 clones, of which around 93% were seen once. The top ten constitute 0.095% to 0.15% of the sample.

Per the publication, the time point label means: cells obtained before transplantation from donor or recipient. CD3+CD4+ and CD3+CD8+ populations were FACS-sorted from unstimulated pre-transplant donor and recipient cells taken from spleen or lymph nodes. This specimen consisted of unstimulated CD4+ T cells sorted from spleen or lymph node cells, obtained before intestinal transplant. The clonotype was recovered from a human donor who received an intestinal transplant. The chain couples TRBV14 to TRBJ2-5; the D gene cannot be named for sure. DNA sequence: TGTGCCAGCAGCCTCGGTTGGAACCAAGAGACCCAGTACTTC. Translated, this gives CASSLGWNQETQYF. The variable domain in full, with residues beyond the CDR3 obtained from the reference TRBV14 and TRBJ2-5 genes, is EAGVTQFPSHSVIEKGQTVTLRCDPISGHDNLYWYRRVMGKEIKFLLHFVKESKQDESGMPNNRFLAERTGGTYSTLKVQPAELEDSGVYFCASSLGWNQETQYFGPGTRLLVL.